Presented here are 32 T cell receptor beta chains from one specimen sequenced in a study of blood T cells in healthy people across ages. It was with a sample-barcoded 5' primer and a J-beta primer mix that a second PCR of roughly 7 to 12 cycles was run. One entry per CDR3 protein, called by TCRdb with MiXCR from the 5' RACE reads. The repertoire holds about 1.4 million distinct CDR3 sequences, with roughly 60% as singletons. Specimen: blood. Every receptor here comes from a man aged 18 to 30 in good health.

V is TRBV29-1 and J is TRBJ2-7, with TRBD1 identical over 7 bases. This CDR3 is built from 13 residues. The germline CDR1 and CDR2 sequences are SQVTM and ANQGSEA. With V trimmed by 7 bases and J by 1 base, 7 bases remained unmatched. As DNA, the CDR3 is TGCAGCGGAACGACAGGGCTGTCCTACGAGCAGTACTTC. Protein: CSGTTGLSYEQYF.

The chain links TRBV24-1 to TRBJ2-1; D is unresolved. Germline V gives CDR1 KGHDR, CDR2 SFDVKD. This CDR3 spans 13 amino acids. V gave up 2 bases and J gave up 8 bases, with 9 bases separating them. The CDR3 region is CATSDSHPDEQFF. The CDR3 bases are TGTGCCACCAGTGATTCCCACCCCGATGAGCAGTTCTTC.

J is TRBJ2-5 and V is TRBV7-2; D possibly uses TRBD1 or TRBD2 (5 bases each). The end of the DNA aligns better with TRBJ2-7, so the J call may be wrong. The CDR3 consists of 14 residues. The germline CDR1 and CDR2 sequences are SGHTA and FQGNSA. The CDR3 coding sequence is TGTGCCAGCAGCCCACGGACGGGGCTCTCCGAGCAGTACTTC. Translated: CASSPRTGLSEQYF.

J is TRBJ2-5 and V is TRBV21-1. TRBV21-1 is deemed a pseudogene. The CDR3 is 11 residues long. In DNA form, the CDR3 reads TGTGCCAGCAGCCAACGGACCAAGCAGTACTTC. Protein: CASSQRTKQYF.

This sequence joins TRBV4-1 and TRBJ2-7, with D perhaps matching TRBD1 (5 bases). Trimming took 0 bases from V and 2 from J, leaving 11 bases between them. The CDR3 consists of 15 residues. Per the germline V gene, CDR1 is MGHRA and CDR2 is YSYEKL. CDR3 nucleotides: TGCGCCAGCAGCCAAGATCCCGACAGAACCTACGAGCAGTACTTC. Its translation is CASSQDPDRTYEQYF.

This clonotype was seen a handful of times. The chain has TRBV4-3 and TRBJ2-1; 9 bases are a match to TRBD2. In germline, CDR1 is LGHNA, CDR2 YSLEER. V shed 4 bases and J 7 bases; nucleotides not matched to a gene: 11. The CDR3 has 16 residues. The CDR3 DNA is TGCGCCAGCAGCCGTACGGTAGCGGGGGACTTAAATGAGCAGTTCTTC. Its translation: CASSRTVAGDLNEQFF.

This clonotype was recorded a few times. The genes are TRBV12-3 or TRBV12-4 and TRBJ1-2, with 8 bases matching TRBD1. V lost 4 bases to trimming and J lost 4 bases; unmatched junction nucleotides: 8. The CDR3 extends over 15 amino acids. The DNA for the CDR3 is TGTGCCAGCAGTTCGCGACAGGGGCTTCTCTATGGCTACACCTTC. Translating it yields CASSSRQGLLYGYTF.

The V gene is TRBV6-6, the J gene TRBJ2-1; tentatively, D is TRBD1 (5 bases). Trimming stripped 2 bases from V and 10 bases from J, with 12 bases between. CDR3 length equals 13 residues. Germline V CDR1 and CDR2: MNHNY, SVGAGI (reference sequence). The CDR3 nucleotides read TGTGCCAGCAGTTACGGGGCTCCTCCAGAGCAGTTCTTC. Translation gives CASSYGAPPEQFF.

The table lists this clonotype with a few counts. The chain joins TRBV29-1 to TRBJ2-7; tentative D call: TRBD2 (6 bases). V gave up 0 bases and J gave up 6 bases, with 18 bases separating them. The germline gives CDR1 SQVTM, CDR2 ANQGSEA. CDR3 length equals 15 residues. CDR3 in amino acids: CSVEESGQGGGEQYF. CDR3 bases: TGCAGCGTTGAAGAGAGCGGGCAGGGTGGTGGCGAGCAGTACTTC.

The chain combines TRBV7-8 with TRBJ1-5; 7 bases match TRBD1. V gave up 8 bases and J gave up 0 bases; unmatched junction bases: 7. Per germline, CDR1 SGHVS and CDR2 FQNEAQ. The CDR3 consists of 15 residues. CDR3 DNA: TGTGCCAGCTCAGGGGGGGTGGGTAGCAATCAGCCCCAGCATTTT. Translated, it gives CASSGGVGSNQPQHF.

V gene TRBV20-1 combines with J gene TRBJ2-7, with TRBD2 identical over 8 bases. The V gene's germline CDR1 is DFQATT and CDR2 SNEGSKA (reference sequence). Losses at the gene ends were 0 bases for V and 3 bases for J; bases not matched to a gene: 7. The length of the CDR3 is 15 residues. The CDR3 nucleotides read TGCAGTGCTAGAGATATCCGGGGGGGCCTCTACGAGCAGTACTTC. It translates to CSARDIRGGLYEQYF.

This clonotype has a single count. The chain couples TRBV29-1 to TRBJ2-5, with D possibly being TRBD1 (6 bases). The CDR3 is 12 residues long. Germline-derived CDR1 and CDR2 are SQVTM and ANQGSEA. Trimming shortened V by 6 bases and J by 7 bases, and 15 bases separated the two germline ends. The chain's CDR3 is CSVEDRLGTQYF. CDR3 bases: TGCAGCGTGGAGGACAGACTCGGGACCCAGTACTTC.

This CDR3 reads CADGGSSYNEQFF. The CDR3 DNA reads as TGTGCCGACGGCGGGAGCTCCTACAATGAGCAGTTCTTC. The rearrangement joins TRBV7-2 to TRBJ2-1; 7 bases map to TRBD2. The CDR3 is made up of 13 amino acids. With V trimmed by 11 bases and J by 0 bases, 4 bases remained unmatched. Germline CDR1 reads SGHTA; CDR2 reads FQGNSA.

This chain connects TRBV6-2 or TRBV6-3 to TRBJ2-1, with D unresolved. V was clipped by 4 bases and J by 6 bases, with 10 bases between them. Germline lookup yields CDR1 MNHEY and CDR2 SVGEGT. This CDR3 contains 13 residues. The CDR3 region is CASSLLDRNEQFF. CDR3 DNA: TGTGCCAGCAGTTTACTGGACCGCAATGAGCAGTTCTTC.

This clonotype was seen just once. A read error may account for a junction end that differs from germline. The gene calls are TRBV7-9 and TRBJ2-3; TRBD2 aligns across 11 bases. This CDR3 has 17 residues. CDR1 and CDR2 from the germline V gene are SEHNR and FQNEAQ (reference sequence). The CDR3 is CASGFMASGGPADTQYF. Here the CDR3 DNA reads TGTGCCAGCGGCTTTATGGCTAGCGGGGGGCCTGCAGATACGCAGTATTTT.

V is TRBV6-5 and J is TRBJ1-2, with D uncertain. CDR1 is MNHEY and CDR2 is SVGAGI in the germline V gene. This CDR3 spans 15 amino acids. Trimming pared 2 bases from V and 2 bases from J, leaving 12 bases between. CDR3 sequence (DNA): TGTGCCAGCAGTTACCTAGGAGTGGGAAACTATGGCTACACCTTC. Its translation: CASSYLGVGNYGYTF.

The sample holds a few counts of this clonotype. This rearrangement joins TRBV12-3 or TRBV12-4 to TRBJ2-4, with 9 bases aligning to TRBD1. The DNA end is a closer match to TRBJ2-7, so the J assignment may be wrong. The CDR3 is made up of 15 amino acids. CDR3 coding DNA: TGTGCCAGCAGTTTCCTAAGACAGGGGGTTTACGAGCAGTACTTC. This encodes CASSFLRQGVYEQYF.

The chain links TRBV4-1 to TRBJ1-5; D gene ambiguous. The CDR3 is 19 amino acids. Per the germline V gene, CDR1 is MGHRA and CDR2 is YSYEKL. V lost 0 bases, J lost 0 bases, and 18 bases lay in between. CDR3 sequence (DNA): TGCGCCAGCAGCCAAGAGGTCCGGAGCCCAGCATATAGCAATCAGCCCCAGCATTTT. Protein product: CASSQEVRSPAYSNQPQHF.

This rearrangement joins TRBV20-1 to TRBJ2-2, with 11 bases fitting TRBD2. Germline values: CDR1 DFQATT, CDR2 SNEGSKA (reference sequence). The CDR3 spans 15 residues. Trimming took 6 bases from V and 6 from J; bases not matched to a gene: 9. In nucleotides, the CDR3 is TGCAGTGCAACTTTACCGGGACTAGCGGCCGGGGAGCTGTTTTTT. Translation: CSATLPGLAAGELFF.

V gene TRBV9 combines with J gene TRBJ1-2; a possible D gene is TRBD1 (6 bases). Germline V lookup: CDR1 SGDLS, CDR2 YYNGEE. Trimming removed 6 bases at V and 2 bases at J, with 11 bases between. The CDR3 is 13 residues long. CDR3 in DNA: TGTGCCAGCACGCAGGGGACAAACTATGGCTACACCTTC. Residues: CASTQGTNYGYTF.

The table lists this clonotype with a few counts. The DNA of the CDR3 is TGCAGTGCTAGCCCGACGCCCCATGGCGAGCAGTACTTC. Protein sequence: CSASPTPHGEQYF. V gene TRBV20-1 combines with J gene TRBJ2-4; D not resolved. TRBJ2-7 explains the end of the DNA better; the J call may be wrong. The V gene's germline CDR1 is DFQATT and CDR2 SNEGSKA (reference sequence). The CDR3 consists of 13 residues.

The chain combines TRBV5-6 with TRBJ2-5, with 7 bases lining up with TRBD1. Germline V gene data show CDR1 as SGHDT and CDR2 as YYEEEE. The V and J ends lost 2 bases and 5 bases, in that order; junction bases with no gene match: 9. The length of the CDR3 is 15 residues. CDR3 in amino acids: CASSFEITGVETQYF. In DNA form, the CDR3 reads TGTGCCAGCAGCTTCGAAATAACAGGGGTGGAGACCCAGTACTTC.

This rearrangement joins TRBV10-3 to TRBJ2-5, with 7 bases matching TRBD1. There are 16 residues in the CDR3. Germline V CDR1 and CDR2: ENHRY, SYGVKD. V gave up 4 bases and J gave up 5 bases; unmatched junction bases: 13. Here the CDR3 reads CAISVEGGAFGETQYF. The CDR3 coding sequence is TGTGCCATCAGTGTGGAAGGGGGCGCCTTTGGGGAGACCCAGTACTTC.

This clonotype was picked up many times. This chain joins TRBV5-5 and TRBJ2-6, with unresolved D. This CDR3 is 16 amino acids long. Trimming left V 1 base short and J 1 base short, with 9 bases between. Germline CDR1 is SGHKS and CDR2 is YYEKEE (reference sequence). CDR3 loop: CASSLFLGSGANVLTF. The CDR3 DNA reads as TGTGCCAGCAGCTTGTTCTTAGGTTCTGGGGCCAACGTCCTGACTTTC.

J is TRBJ2-1 and V is TRBV10-3; 9 bases agree with TRBD2. V was clipped by 10 bases and J by 7 bases; unmatched bases: 14. CDR3 length equals 15 residues. Per the germline V gene, CDR1 is ENHRY and CDR2 is SYGVKD. This CDR3 reads CATLSRSGRWNEQFF. In nucleotides, the CDR3 is TGTGCCACCCTGAGCCGGAGCGGGAGGTGGAATGAGCAGTTCTTC.

The chain employs TRBV4-1 and TRBJ2-7; D may be TRBD1 or TRBD2 (5 bases each). In germline, CDR1 is MGHRA, CDR2 YSYEKL. The length of the CDR3 is 16 residues. V lost 0 bases, J lost 4 bases, and 16 bases lay in between. The chain's CDR3 is CASSQDLGEKLYEQYF. The CDR3, as DNA: TGCGCCAGCAGCCAAGATCTGGGGGAGAAACTATACGAGCAGTACTTC.

The rearrangement uses TRBV6-1 and TRBJ2-7, with D possibly TRBD1 on 5 matching bases. Germline CDR1 is MNHNS and CDR2 is SASEGT. The V end lost 0 bases, the J end lost 0 bases, and 12 bases lay between the germline ends. The CDR3 is 16 residues long. The CDR3 is CASSEAQESLSYEQYF. The CDR3 nucleotides are TGTGCCAGCAGTGAAGCACAGGAGTCCCTCTCCTACGAGCAGTACTTC.

J is TRBJ2-5 and V is TRBV28; D gene ambiguous. CDR3 size: 14 residues. The ends were cut back, 7 bases at V and 5 bases at J, with 17 bases in the middle. The germline CDR1 and CDR2 sequences are MDHEN and SYDVKM. Here the CDR3 DNA reads TGTGCCAGCAAGGCCCCAGCTAGTCTCGAGACCCAGTACTTC. Protein: CASKAPASLETQYF.

The chain joins TRBV7-9 to TRBJ1-6, with D unclear. The CDR3 is 16 residues long. Germline V gene data show CDR1 as SEHNR and CDR2 as FQNEAQ (reference sequence). The V and J ends lost 5 bases and 2 bases respectively, with 13 bases between them. The CDR3, as DNA: TGTGCCAGCAGCGCGGGCGGGAGGGCCTATAATTCACCCCTCCACTTT. It codes for CASSAGGRAYNSPLHF. Complete variable domain (other parts from reference TRBV7-9 and TRBJ1-6): DTGVSQNPRHKITKRGQNVTFRCDPISEHNRLYWYRQTLGQGPEFLTYFQNEAQLEKSRLLSDRFSAERPKGSFSTLEIQRTEQGDSAMYLCASSAGGRAYNSPLHFGNGTRLTVT.

This clonotype was recorded a few times. The chain recombines TRBV29-1 with TRBJ2-5; 12 nucleotides align to TRBD2. The germline V gene has CDR1 SQVTM and CDR2 ANQGSEA. CDR3 size: 14 residues. With V trimmed by 8 bases and J by 4 bases, 8 bases remained unmatched. CDR3 nucleotides: TGCAGCACCCCGATGGGACTAGCGGGAGAGACCCAGTACTTC. It is translated as CSTPMGLAGETQYF.

This rearrangement joins TRBV9 to TRBJ2-2, with unresolved D. V lost 0 bases and J lost 4, with 10 bases in between. The CDR3 contains 15 residues. In germline, CDR1 is SGDLS, CDR2 YYNGEE. In DNA form, the CDR3 reads TGTGCCAGCAGCGTAGTAGTCGACTCCACCGGGGAGCTGTTTTTT. Residues: CASSVVVDSTGELFF.

This clonotype has a handful of counts. This sequence joins TRBV29-1 and TRBJ2-5; TRBD1 matches 9 bases. CDR3 length equals 12 residues. The J segment lost 4 bases and the V segment lost 5 bases, leaving 2 bases of the junction unmatched. Germline V gene sequence: CDR1 SQVTM, CDR2 ANQGSEA. This CDR3 is CSVRDRAETQYF. CDR3 DNA: TGCAGCGTTCGGGACAGGGCAGAGACCCAGTACTTC.